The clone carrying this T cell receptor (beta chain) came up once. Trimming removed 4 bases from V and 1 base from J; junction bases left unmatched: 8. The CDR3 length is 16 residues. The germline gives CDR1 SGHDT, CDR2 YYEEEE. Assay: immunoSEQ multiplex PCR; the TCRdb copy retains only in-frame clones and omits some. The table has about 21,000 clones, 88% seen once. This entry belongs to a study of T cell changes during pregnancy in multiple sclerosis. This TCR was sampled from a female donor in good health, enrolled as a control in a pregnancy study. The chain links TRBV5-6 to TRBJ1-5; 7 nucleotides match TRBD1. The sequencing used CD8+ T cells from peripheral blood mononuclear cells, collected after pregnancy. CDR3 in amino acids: CASSLDRDRSNQPQHF. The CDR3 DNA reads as TGTGCCAGCAGCCTTGACAGGGACCGAAGCAATCAGCCCCAGCATTTT.